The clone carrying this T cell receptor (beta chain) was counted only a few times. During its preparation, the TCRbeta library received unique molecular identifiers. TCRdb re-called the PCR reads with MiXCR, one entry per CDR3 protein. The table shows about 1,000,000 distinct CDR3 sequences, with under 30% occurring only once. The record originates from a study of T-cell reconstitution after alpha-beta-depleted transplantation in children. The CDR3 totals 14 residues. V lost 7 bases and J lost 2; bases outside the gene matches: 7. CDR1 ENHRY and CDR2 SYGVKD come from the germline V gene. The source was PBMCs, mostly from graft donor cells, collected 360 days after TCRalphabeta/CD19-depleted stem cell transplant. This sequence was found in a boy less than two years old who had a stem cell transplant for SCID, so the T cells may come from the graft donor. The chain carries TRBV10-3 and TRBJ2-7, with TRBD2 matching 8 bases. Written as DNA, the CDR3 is TGTGCCATCAAGGGCGGGGGGTCAACCTACGAGCAGTACTTC. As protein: CAIKGGGSTYEQYF.